One and the same sample provided the 24 T cell receptor beta chains below, sequenced in a study of shared clonotypes between healthy human individuals. Method: immunoSEQ multiplex PCR; TCRdb's copy keeps in-frame clones and lacks some. The data contain 190,000 or so clones, 90% to 95% of them seen just once; the ten biggest clones take up around 0.067%. Material for sequencing was naive CD4+ T cells sorted from blood. Subset specified: CD45RA+ positively selected. These receptors all stem from a woman in her 30s in good health.

The rearrangement joins TRBV21-1 to TRBJ1-3; the DNA was not compared with TRBD1, the D call given in the table. TRBV21-1 is listed as a pseudogene. This CDR3 is 16 amino acids long. CDR3 loop: CASSDRDRVKGNTIYF. The CDR3 DNA reads as TGTGCCAGCAGCGACCGGGACAGGGTGAAAGGAAACACCATATATTTT.

Of note for this clone: In the same sample, other DNA sequences code for this CDR3. The V call is TRBV18, the J call TRBJ1-2; 9 bases fit TRBD1. CDR3 length: 13 amino acids. Germline trimming cut 6 bases from V and 8 bases from J; bases unmatched to any gene: 7. The germline V gene encodes CDR1 KGHSH and CDR2 LQKENI. Here the CDR3 reads CASSPRQGDGYTF. CDR3 nucleotides: TGTGCCAGCTCCCCCCGACAGGGGGACGGCTACACCTTC. Filled out from reference TRBV18 and TRBJ1-2, the complete variable domain reads NAGVMQNPRHLVRRRGQEARLRCSPMKGHSHVYWYRQLPEEGLKFMVYLQKENIIDESGMPKERFSAEFPKEGPSILRIQQVVRGDSAAYFCASSPRQGDGYTFGSGTRLTVV.

This clone was found a few times. The chain uses TRBV5-1 and TRBJ2-7; TRBD1 aligns across 10 bases. Trimming took 2 bases from V and 4 from J; bases not matched to a gene: 9. Germline CDR1 SGHRS, CDR2 YFSETQ. This CDR3 spans 16 amino acids. The CDR3 region is CASSLKADRGRYEQYF. In DNA, the CDR3 is TGCGCCAGCAGCTTAAAGGCAGACAGGGGGCGGTACGAGCAGTACTTC. Full variable domain (outside the CDR3, taken from reference TRBV5-1 and TRBJ2-7): KAGVTQTPRYLIKTRGQQVTLSCSPISGHRSVSWYQQTPGQGLQFLFEYFSETQRNKGNFPGRFSGRQFSNSRSEMNVSTLELGDSALYLCASSLKADRGRYEQYFGPGTRLTVT.

The rearrangement uses TRBV6-1 and TRBJ1-1; no clear D gene. The germline V gene has CDR1 MNHNS and CDR2 SASEGT. This CDR3 region has 13 residues. V shed 1 base and J shed 6 bases, with 9 bases lying between them. The CDR3 DNA reads TGTGCCAGCAGTGAAGATAGCCTATCTGAAGCTTTCTTT. As protein: CASSEDSLSEAFF.

The chain links TRBV27 to TRBJ1-1; D ambiguous. CDR1 is MNHEY and CDR2 is SMNVEV in the germline V gene (reference sequence). V lost 6 bases and J lost 1, with 12 bases in between. The CDR3 covers 14 residues. The CDR3 coding sequence is TGTGCCAGCAGACCTACGCCGGCGAACACTGAAGCTTTCTTT. It translates to CASRPTPANTEAFF.

This clone was recorded only once. This chain links TRBV5-4 with TRBJ2-5; 11 bases line up with TRBD1. The last part of the DNA fits TRBJ2-7 better; the J call may be wrong. Germline V gives CDR1 SGHNT, CDR2 YYREEE (reference sequence). The length of the CDR3 is 15 residues. CDR3 coding DNA: TGTGCCAGCAGCGCCGGGACAGGGGGAACCTACGAGCAGTACTTC. Its translation: CASSAGTGGTYEQYF.

This clone has just one count. The chain combines TRBV7-9 with TRBJ1-4; 10 bases align to TRBD1. Trimming took 1 base from V and 8 from J; bases not matched to a gene: 4. The CDR3 is 15 residues long. CDR1 SEHNR and CDR2 FQNEAQ come from the germline V gene (reference sequence). The CDR3 protein is CASSLGDRGREKLFF. The CDR3 region has the DNA TGTGCCAGCAGCTTAGGGGACAGGGGTCGAGAAAAACTGTTTTTT. The variable domain in full, with the rest retrieved from reference TRBV7-9 and TRBJ1-4, is DTGVSQNPRHKITKRGQNVTFRCDPISEHNRLYWYRQTLGQGPEFLTYFQNEAQLEKSRLLSDRFSAERPKGSFSTLEIQRTEQGDSAMYLCASSLGDRGREKLFFGSGTQLSVL.

This clone was picked up one time. This sequence joins TRBV7-3 and TRBJ2-6; no clear D gene. Germline V lookup: CDR1 SGHTA, CDR2 FQGTGA. The CDR3 sequence is 17 residues long. V shed 3 bases and J shed 0 bases, with 12 bases lying between them. CDR3 in DNA: TGTGCCAGCAGCTTCGAGGCACTCACCTCTGGGGCCAACGTCCTGACTTTC. Encoded protein: CASSFEALTSGANVLTF.

The rearrangement joins TRBV15 to TRBJ2-5, with D perhaps being TRBD1 or TRBD2 (5 bases each). The J call may be in error: the DNA end matches TRBJ2-7 better. This CDR3 has 16 amino acids. CDR1 and CDR2 from the germline V gene are LNHNV and YYDKDF (reference sequence). DNA for the CDR3: TGTGCCACCAGCAGCGAGGGTAAGGGGCGCTCCTACGAGCAGTACTTC. Protein sequence: CATSSEGKGRSYEQYF.

The count of this clone is one. The chain employs TRBV4-1 and TRBJ2-1; TRBD2 matches 13 bases. The CDR3 extends over 16 amino acids. With V trimmed by 0 bases and J by 9 bases, 5 bases remained unmatched. Germline lookup yields CDR1 MGHRA and CDR2 YSYEKL. This CDR3 reads CASSQDRLAGGGEQFF. The CDR3 region has the DNA TGCGCCAGCAGCCAAGATAGACTAGCGGGAGGCGGTGAGCAGTTCTTC.

The chain combines TRBV5-4 with TRBJ2-5; D is uncertain. This CDR3 is built from 13 residues. The V gene's germline CDR1 is SGHNT and CDR2 YYREEE (reference sequence). V was shortened by 2 bases and J by 0 bases, with 5 bases between the two germline ends. CDR3 sequence reads: CASSFPDQETQYF. The CDR3, as DNA: TGTGCCAGCAGCTTCCCAGACCAAGAGACCCAGTACTTC.

This rearrangement joins TRBV18 to TRBJ1-2, with D possibly matching TRBD1 (5 bases). Trimming shortened V by 4 bases and J by 2 bases, and 17 bases separated the two germline ends. The V gene's germline CDR1 is KGHSH and CDR2 LQKENI. This CDR3 is built from 16 residues. Here the CDR3 DNA reads TGTGCCAGCTCACTAATTGGGGGGGACTTGAACTATGGCTACACCTTC. It specifies CASSLIGGDLNYGYTF.

The V gene is TRBV5-6, the J gene TRBJ2-1; 9 positions agree with TRBD2. The J segment lost 1 base and the V segment lost 4 bases, leaving 12 bases of the junction unmatched. CDR1 is SGHDT, CDR2 YYEEEE, per germline. The CDR3 runs to 18 residues. In DNA, the CDR3 is TGTGCCAGCAGCGCGATGGGGGCGGGAGGGCCGTCCTACAATGAGCAGTTCTTC. Translation gives CASSAMGAGGPSYNEQFF. Full variable domain (remainder filled in from reference TRBV5-6 and TRBJ2-1): DAGVTQSPTHLIKTRGQQVTLRCSPKSGHDTVSWYQQALGQGPQFIFQYYEEEERQRGNFPDRFSGHQFPNYSSELNVNALLLGDSALYLCASSAMGAGGPSYNEQFFGPGTRLTVL.

This clone was detected once. The rearrangement links TRBV18 to TRBJ1-5; no definite D call. Germline V gene data show CDR1 as KGHSH and CDR2 as LQKENI. The V end lost 8 bases, the J end lost 4 bases, and 9 bases lay between the germline ends. The CDR3 extends over 12 amino acids. CDR3 region: CASATQNQPQHF. CDR3 bases: TGTGCCAGCGCCACACAGAATCAGCCCCAGCATTTT.

The V and J genes are TRBV5-1 and TRBJ1-4; 9 bases match TRBD1. Germline CDR1 reads SGHRS; CDR2 reads YFSETQ. The J segment lost 8 bases and the V segment lost 3 bases, leaving 14 bases of the junction unmatched. CDR3 length: 17 amino acids. The CDR3 protein is CASSYPTNRGRFEKLFF. The CDR3 bases are TGCGCCAGCAGCTACCCAACTAACAGGGGGCGGTTCGAAAAACTGTTTTTT.

The V gene is TRBV19, the J gene TRBJ2-3; D remains ambiguous. Trimming stripped 3 bases from V and 4 bases from J, with 17 bases between. Germline V gene sequence: CDR1 LNHDA, CDR2 SQIVND (reference sequence). CDR3 length: 16 residues. The DNA of the CDR3 is TGTGCCAGTAGTATTTCGGCAGTTCCAGTACCAGATACGCAGTATTTT. Residues: CASSISAVPVPDTQYF.

As DNA, the CDR3 is TGTGCCAGCAGCCCCCGGACAGGGCCCCGACCCTACGAGCAGTACTTC. Translating gives CASSPRTGPRPYEQYF. This rearrangement joins TRBV4-2 to TRBJ2-7; 8 bases line up with TRBD1. The CDR3 has 16 amino acids. The V segment lost 4 bases and the J segment 2 bases; nucleotides outside the gene matches: 10. Germline CDR1 reads LGHNA; CDR2 reads YNFKEQ.

This clone was detected only a few times. V gene TRBV7-6 combines with J gene TRBJ1-4; D gene uncertain. Germline V gene lookup returns CDR1 SGHVS and CDR2 FNYEAQ. The CDR3 consists of 12 residues. With 1 base removed from V and 11 bases from J, the gap between germline ends came to 8 bases. CDR3 in amino acids: CASSLDRFKLFF. In DNA, the CDR3 is TGTGCCAGCAGCTTAGATCGGTTCAAACTGTTTTTT.

The chain uses TRBV2 and TRBJ2-7; 7 nucleotides line up with TRBD1. The germline V gene has CDR1 SNHLY and CDR2 FYNNEI. Trimming cost V 4 bases and J 3 bases; bases outside gene matches: 6. This CDR3 is built from 14 residues. CDR3 amino acids: CASSAQGTFYEQYF. Here the CDR3 DNA reads TGTGCCAGCAGTGCACAGGGGACCTTCTACGAGCAGTACTTC.

V and J are TRBV28 and TRBJ2-5; the D call may be TRBD1 or TRBD2 (5 bases each). The end of the DNA aligns better with TRBJ2-7, so the J call may be wrong. The CDR3 totals 14 residues. The germline CDR1 and CDR2 sequences are MDHEN and SYDVKM. Here the CDR3 DNA reads TGTGCCAGCCGCGCGGCAGGGAGCTCCTACGAGCAGTACTTC. Translating it yields CASRAAGSSYEQYF.

This chain connects TRBV28 to TRBJ1-4; TRBD1 agrees at 7 bases. Germline V gene sequence: CDR1 MDHEN, CDR2 SYDVKM. The CDR3 sequence is 13 residues long. Trimming removed 5 bases from V and 8 bases from J; junction bases left unmatched: 5. The CDR3 coding sequence is TGTGCCAGCAGTCGACAGGGAAAGGAAAAACTGTTTTTT. Encoded protein: CASSRQGKEKLFF.

The chain carries TRBV28 and TRBJ2-7; the D gene is possibly TRBD1 (6 bases). Germline CDR1 MDHEN, CDR2 SYDVKM. This CDR3 has 13 amino acids. Trimming stripped 5 bases from V and 2 bases from J, with 10 bases between. CDR3 DNA sequence: TGTGCCAGCAGTCTAACAGGGACCTACGAGCAGTACTTC. Translation: CASSLTGTYEQYF.

This clone was recorded a few times. The chain is built from TRBV19 and TRBJ1-5; D not resolved. The CDR3 has 12 amino acids. Germline values: CDR1 LNHDA, CDR2 SQIVND (reference sequence). V was clipped by 3 bases and J by 5 bases, with 5 bases between them. The CDR3 sequence is CASSIQDQPQHF. The DNA of the CDR3 is TGTGCCAGTAGTATTCAGGATCAGCCCCAGCATTTT.

Only a few counts were recorded for this clone. CDR3 in amino acids: CASSRIGGTYEQYF. For the CDR3, the DNA is TGTGCCAGCAGTCGCATTGGCGGGACCTACGAGCAGTACTTC. The J gene is TRBJ2-7, the V gene TRBV5-5, with a tentative D call TRBD2 (6 bases). The germline V and J ends were trimmed by 5 bases and 2 bases, with 14 bases remaining between them. The germline V gene encodes CDR1 SGHKS and CDR2 YYEKEE (reference sequence). This CDR3 has 14 residues.